This T cell receptor (beta chain) stems from a study of spatial heterogeneity in lung cancer. Overall study context: Detection consistently yielded more beta chains than alpha chains.

On this clonotype itself: Antigen: not known.

TCRdb processed the 5' RACE reads anew with MiXCR; each CDR3 protein has one entry. The sample holds about 80,000 distinct CDR3 sequences, 15% to 20% seen once. Points from the study as a whole: Circulating ubiquitous expanded tumor TCRs were observed more frequently at resection than at follow-up.

As for time point: sample taken at primary tumor resection. No cell sorting; template was whole RNA from tumor, lung tissue or PBMC. Specimen: PBMCs, collected at surgery. This clonotype was sampled from a male donor with early-stage non-small cell lung cancer.

The CDR3 DNA follows: TGTGCCACCAGCCTAACAGGGGACACTGAAGCTTTCTTT. Translated: CATSLTGDTEAFF. The gene calls are TRBV15 and TRBJ1-1, with 7 positions matching TRBD1. The CDR3 sequence is 13 residues long. With 5 bases clipped from V and 3 bases from J, the junction kept 3 bases outside the gene matches. Germline V lookup: CDR1 LNHNV, CDR2 YYDKDF (reference sequence). Full variable domain (missing parts from reference TRBV15 and TRBJ1-1): DAMVIQNPRYQVTQFGKPVTLSCSQTLNHNVMYWYQQKSSQAPKLLFHYYDKDFNNEADTPDNFQSRRPNTSFCFLDIRSPGLGDTAMYLCATSLTGDTEAFFGQGTRLTVV.